This is a list of T cell receptor beta chains from one sample in a study of T cell clones after liver transplantation. Using immunoSEQ multiplex PCR, the repertoire was profiled, and TCRdb retains in-frame clones only, with some absent. The sample records more than 95,000 clones, approximately 78% being singletons. The sequencing used CD4+ T cells from blood, collected before liver transplant. Receptors were obtained from a human donor who received a liver transplant. CDR3s include the opening cysteine and the closing phenylalanine or tryptophan. The order of the fields is V gene, clone size, J gene, D gene, CDR3 protein, CDR3 DNA. A D gene is named only where the DNA matches it firmly. Only part of the rows carry a size: once, few, many, or a class if the clone is expanded.

TRBV30	NA	TRBJ1-2	NA	CAWSVARSYGYTF	TGTGCCTGGAGTGTGGCCAGGTCGTATGGCTACACCTTC
TRBV15	NA	TRBJ2-4	NA	CATSNTKAGPSKNIQYF	TGTGCCACCAGCAACACCAAGGCGGGGCCGTCCAAAAACATTCAGTACTTC
TRBV7-2	NA	TRBJ2-3	TRBD2	CASSLGLAGRGDTQYF	TGTGCCAGCAGCTTGGGACTAGCGGGGAGGGGAGATACGCAGTATTTT
TRBV7-3	NA	TRBJ1-1	NA	CASSAGVGNTEAFF	TGTGCCAGCAGCGCAGGGGTCGGGAACACTGAAGCTTTCTTT
TRBV11-3	NA	TRBJ2-1	NA	CASSSLTSGEQFF	TGTGCCAGCAGCTCGCTGACCTCTGGAGAGCAGTTCTTC
TRBV9	NA	TRBJ1-1	NA	CASSADLRGGWTEAFF	TGTGCCAGCAGCGCCGACCTAAGAGGGGGGTGGACTGAAGCTTTCTTT
TRBV7-8	NA	TRBJ1-5	TRBD1	CASGADRGLYQPQHF	TGTGCCAGCGGTGCGGACAGGGGGTTATATCAGCCCCAGCATTTT
TRBV5-4	NA	TRBJ2-7	NA	CASSSPGTDAYEQYF	TGTGCCAGCAGCTCCCCCGGGACTGACGCCTACGAGCAGTACTTC
TRBV11-2	NA	TRBJ2-5	NA	CASSFNGETQYF	TGTGCCAGCAGCTTTAATGGAGAGACCCAGTACTTC
TRBV2	many	TRBJ2-1	TRBD2	CASSRREATYNEQFF	TGTGCCAGCAGCAGGCGGGAGGCCACTTACAATGAGCAGTTCTTC
TRBV7-3	once	TRBJ1-6	NA	CASSLAGVENSPLHF	TGTGCCAGCAGCCTGGCAGGGGTGGAAAATTCACCCCTCCACTTT
TRBV7-8	NA	TRBJ1-1	NA	CASSIITPEAFF	TGTGCCAGCAGCATCATTACCCCTGAAGCTTTCTTT
TRBV27	NA	TRBJ2-7	TRBD2	CASSIGLGRAYEQYF	TGTGCCAGCAGCATCGGACTAGGGCGTGCCTACGAGCAGTACTTC
TRBV7-7	NA	TRBJ2-5	TRBD2	CASSLEGGLAERAETQYF	TGTGCCAGCAGCTTAGAGGGGGGACTAGCGGAAAGGGCAGAGACCCAGTACTTC
TRBV9	NA	TRBJ1-1	NA	CASSVYTRGEAFF	TGTGCCAGCAGCGTATATACTCGGGGTGAAGCTTTCTTT
TRBV7-9	NA	TRBJ1-1	TRBD1	CASSATGGAEAFF	TGTGCCAGCAGCGCAACAGGGGGTGCTGAAGCTTTCTTT
TRBV14	few	TRBJ2-5	NA	CASSQGQPKTQYF	TGTGCCAGCAGCCAAGGCCAGCCAAAGACCCAGTACTTC
TRBV6-5	NA	TRBJ1-5	NA	CASSYSSRQPQHF	TGTGCCAGCAGTTACTCCTCACGTCAGCCCCAGCATTTT
TRBV2	NA	TRBJ2-7	TRBD1	CASSRQGSYEQYF	TGTGCCAGCTCACGACAGGGTTCCTACGAGCAGTACTTC
TRBV29-1	NA	TRBJ2-3	NA	CSVDVSNTQYF	TGCAGCGTTGATGTCTCAAATACGCAGTATTTT
TRBV7-8	NA	TRBJ1-2	NA	CASSLSVGKLAYGYTF	TGTGCCAGCAGCTTATCGGTAGGGAAGTTAGCCTATGGCTACACCTTC
TRBV18	few	TRBJ1-5	NA	CASSPNWGNQPQHF	TGTGCCAGCTCACCAAACTGGGGCAATCAGCCCCAGCATTTT
TRBV27	few	TRBJ1-2	NA	CASSLSRTTMDYGYTF	TGTGCCAGCAGTTTATCGCGGACCACAATGGACTATGGCTACACCTTC
TRBV15	NA	TRBJ1-5	NA	CATSIDSFNQPQHF	TGTGCCACCAGCATCGACAGTTTCAATCAGCCCCAGCATTTT
TRBV6-6	NA	TRBJ1-2	TRBD1	CASSWDREDYGYTF	TGTGCCAGCAGTTGGGACAGGGAGGACTATGGCTACACCTTC
TRBV11-3	NA	TRBJ1-1	TRBD1	CASSLGSGSGGRNTEAFF	TGTGCCAGCAGCTTAGGTAGCGGATCAGGGGGCCGGAACACTGAAGCTTTCTTT
TRBV28	few	TRBJ1-2	TRBD1	CASVGQVFGYTF	TGTGCCAGCGTGGGACAGGTTTTTGGCTACACCTTC
TRBV11-1	NA	TRBJ2-3	NA	CASTLLEGATTDTQYF	TGTGCCAGCACCCTCCTGGAGGGGGCGACCACAGATACGCAGTATTTT
TRBV4-2	NA	TRBJ1-4	NA	CASRLQTGGSGGEKLFF	TGTGCCAGCAGGCTTCAAACAGGCGGTTCAGGAGGCGAAAAACTGTTTTTT
TRBV4-1	NA	TRBJ1-2	NA	CASSRRDGNGYTF	TGCGCCAGCAGCCGCAGGGATGGGAATGGCTACACCTTC
TRBV19	NA	TRBJ1-1	NA	CASSSHHSRAFF	TGTGCCAGTAGTAGTCACCATTCGCGAGCTTTCTTT
TRBV5-1	NA	TRBJ2-7	TRBD2	CASSEGVTSGRVKQYF	TGCGCCAGCAGCGAAGGGGTGACTAGCGGGAGGGTGAAGCAGTACTTC
TRBV27	NA	TRBJ2-2	NA	CASSFQTSGHGELFF	TGTGCCAGCAGTTTCCAGACTAGTGGTCACGGGGAGCTGTTTTTT
TRBV27	once	TRBJ1-5	NA	CASSGSVFSNQPQHF	TGTGCCAGCAGTGGGTCTGTTTTTAGCAATCAGCCCCAGCATTTT
TRBV19	NA	TRBJ2-7	NA	CASSIQGKGYEQYF	TGTGCCAGTAGTATCCAGGGAAAAGGCTACGAGCAGTACTTC
TRBV7-8	NA	TRBJ2-5	TRBD2	CASSFRTSGRETQYF	TGTGCCAGCAGCTTTCGGACTAGCGGAAGGGAGACCCAGTACTTC
TRBV7-3	NA	TRBJ1-5	TRBD1	CASSPQGGSNQPQHF	TGTGCCAGCAGCCCACAGGGGGGTAGCAATCAGCCCCAGCATTTT
TRBV29-1	NA	TRBJ1-5	TRBD1	CSVRKGTGPRGPQHF	TGCAGCGTGCGTAAAGGGACAGGCCCACGAGGGCCCCAGCATTTT
TRBV7-9	NA	TRBJ1-6	TRBD1	CASSLLTGGDSPLHF	TGTGCCAGCAGCCTCCTAACAGGGGGAGATTCACCCCTCCACTTT
TRBV9	NA	TRBJ1-3	NA	CASSHAGGAGNTIYF	TGTGCCAGCAGCCACGCCGGGGGGGCTGGAAACACCATATATTTT
TRBV14	NA	TRBJ2-1	TRBD2	CASSPGLAGHNEQFF	TGTGCCAGCAGCCCGGGACTAGCGGGACACAATGAGCAGTTCTTC
TRBV29-1	NA	TRBJ1-1	NA	CSVALTWLNTEAFF	TGCAGCGTGGCCCTCACTTGGTTGAACACTGAAGCTTTCTTT
TRBV10-1	NA	TRBJ1-4	TRBD1	CASSIPGQGYQKLFF	TGCGCCAGCAGTATTCCGGGACAGGGTTACCAAAAACTGTTTTTT
TRBV7-2	NA	TRBJ2-2	TRBD1	CASSTRQGRTGELFF	TGTGCCAGCAGCACGCGACAGGGGCGGACCGGGGAGCTGTTTTTT
TRBV27	NA	TRBJ2-5	NA	CASSSYGQQETQYF	TGTGCCAGCAGTTCCTACGGACAGCAAGAGACCCAGTACTTC
TRBV28	NA	TRBJ2-3	NA	CASSLTGPLTDTQYF	TGTGCCAGCAGTTTAACGGGACCTCTCACAGATACGCAGTATTTT
TRBV5-1	NA	TRBJ2-5	NA	CASSFGGGETQYF	TGCGCCAGCAGCTTCGGTGGGGGGGAGACCCAGTACTTC
TRBV5-1	NA	TRBJ2-1	TRBD1	CASSLAPTGAIYEQFF	TGCGCCAGCAGCTTGGCCCCGACAGGGGCCATCTATGAGCAGTTCTTC
TRBV28	once	TRBJ2-7	TRBD2	CASGSGGSTYEQYF	TGTGCCAGCGGGTCGGGAGGGTCTACCTACGAGCAGTACTTC
TRBV6-5	NA	TRBJ2-2	TRBD2	CASSSTSGIGGELFF	TGTGCCAGCAGTTCGACTAGCGGGATCGGCGGGGAGCTGTTTTTT
TRBV19	NA	TRBJ1-4	NA	CASSRSTNEKLFF	TGTGCCAGTAGTAGGTCAACTAATGAAAAACTGTTTTTT